The rows below give T cell receptor beta chains drawn from one sample of a study of blood T cell repertoires in COVID-19. Data came from immunoSEQ multiplex PCR; TCRdb stores just in-frame clones and leaves some out. The sample lists 290,000 or so clones, around 90% seen once, with 0.95% to 1.2% in the top ten. The sequenced sample consisted of PBMCs or T cells enriched from blood (not recorded which). These receptors were obtained from a woman between 25 and 40 years old who had recovered from COVID-19. CDR3s include the opening cysteine and the closing phenylalanine or tryptophan. Fields, in order: clone size, D gene, V gene, J gene, CDR3 DNA, CDR3 protein. A D gene is named only where the DNA matches it firmly. Size is omitted from some rows. Given values are once, few, many or a class for expanded clones.

.,TRBD2,TRBV4-1,TRBJ2-3,TGCGCCAGCAGCCTATCTAGCGGGAGGGAGACAGATACGCAGTATTTT,CASSLSSGRETDTQYF
.,TRBD2,TRBV7-2,TRBJ2-1,TGTGCCAGCAGCTCCCCGGGAAGCGGGAGGAAGTACAATGAGCAGTTCTTC,CASSSPGSGRKYNEQFF
.,.,TRBV5-1,TRBJ2-3,TGCGCCAGCGCGGAGGGCCAGGGGGTGGGAACAGATACGCAGTATTTT,CASAEGQGVGTDTQYF
.,TRBD1,TRBV7-2,TRBJ2-7,TGTGCCAGCAGAAGGGACAGTAACTCCTACGAGCAGTACTTC,CASRRDSNSYEQYF
.,TRBD2,TRBV2,TRBJ2-1,TGTGCCAGCAGTATAAGCCTAGCGGCTCTTAATGAGCAGTTCTTC,CASSISLAALNEQFF
.,.,TRBV18,TRBJ2-7,TGTGCCAGCTCACCCCGCGCCCAGGCGGGTGACGAGCAGTACTTC,CASSPRAQAGDEQYF
.,.,TRBV2,TRBJ1-4,TGTGCCAGCAAGGGGGAATCAACTAATGAAAAACTGTTTTTT,CASKGESTNEKLFF
.,TRBD1,TRBV19,TRBJ1-5,TGTGCCAGTAGTATCAGCGGGGACAGGGGAGGTCAGCCCCAGCATTTT,CASSISGDRGGQPQHF
.,.,TRBV9,TRBJ2-2,TGTGCCAGCAGCGTAGACACTAGCTCCACTGGGGAGCTGTTTTTT,CASSVDTSSTGELFF
.,.,TRBV10-1,TRBJ1-5,TGCGCCAGCAGTGGACAGGGCAATCAGCCCCAGCATTTT,CASSGQGNQPQHF
.,.,TRBV27,TRBJ1-2,TGTGCCAGCAGTTTATCACCCAAACAAGAATATGGCTACACCTTC,CASSLSPKQEYGYTF
.,TRBD2,TRBV5-1,TRBJ2-1,TGCGCCAGCACCTTGGGACTAGCAGACTACAATGAGCAGTTCTTC,CASTLGLADYNEQFF
.,TRBD1,TRBV7-2,TRBJ1-4,TGTGCCAGCAGCTGGGACAGTCGGGAAAAACTGTTTTTT,CASSWDSREKLFF
.,.,TRBV12-2,TRBJ2-3,TGTGCAAGTCGCTCCGGACAGGCGAGCACAGATACGCAGTATTTT,CASRSGQASTDTQYF
.,TRBD2,TRBV7-3,TRBJ2-1,TGTGCCAGCAGCTCGGGACTAGCGGGAGGCAATGAGCAGTTCTTC,CASSSGLAGGNEQFF
few,.,TRBV30,TRBJ1-1,TGTGCCTGGAGCCCCCGGACTGAAGCTTTCTTT,CAWSPRTEAFF
.,TRBD1,TRBV28,TRBJ2-3,TGTGCCAGCAGGCGGACAGGGGATTATAGAACAGATACGCAGTATTTT,CASRRTGDYRTDTQYF
.,TRBD2,TRBV7-2,TRBJ2-2,TGTGCCAGCAGCTTCTCTCTACTAGCGGGGAACACCGGGGAGCTGTTTTTT,CASSFSLLAGNTGELFF
.,.,TRBV24-1,TRBJ2-7,TGTGCCACCAGTGATTCGGTAACCGCCTACGAGCAGTACTTC,CATSDSVTAYEQYF
.,.,TRBV9,TRBJ2-1,TGTGCCAGCAGCCCCGTTGGGGGGAGCTCCTACAATGAGCAGTTCTTC,CASSPVGGSSYNEQFF
.,.,TRBV18,TRBJ2-7,TGTGCCAGCTCTCGGCGTGACAGCTATACCTACGAGCAGTACTTC,CASSRRDSYTYEQYF
.,TRBD2,TRBV4-3,TRBJ2-1,TGCGCCAGCAGCCAAGCGCTAGCGGGAGGACCCGGCAATGAGCAGTTCTTC,CASSQALAGGPGNEQFF
.,.,TRBV19,TRBJ2-2,TGTGCCAGTAGTATAGTTGCGGGGTTGGGCACCGGGGAGCTGTTTTTT,CASSIVAGLGTGELFF
.,.,TRBV30,TRBJ2-7,TGTGCCTGGAGGGGGGACACTCTTTACGAGCAGTACTTC,CAWRGDTLYEQYF
.,TRBD1,TRBV5-6,TRBJ1-6,TGTGCCAGCAGCCGACAGGGGTTGTGGGATAATTCACCCCTCCACTTT,CASSRQGLWDNSPLHF
.,TRBD2,TRBV7-2,TRBJ2-2,TGTGCCAGCAGCTTCGAGCCCCTAGCGGCACTAAACACCGGGGAGCTGTTTTTT,CASSFEPLAALNTGELFF
.,.,TRBV9,TRBJ1-5,TGTGCCAGCAGCGTAGGTGGCAGTAGCAATCAGCCCCAGCATTTT,CASSVGGSSNQPQHF
.,.,TRBV28,TRBJ2-7,TGTGCCAGCAGTTTAGTACGGTACGAGCAGTACTTC,CASSLVRYEQYF
.,.,TRBV10-3,TRBJ2-3,TGTGCCATCGACTTAGGAGGGGGCCGGGCAGATACGCAGTATTTT,CAIDLGGGRADTQYF
.,TRBD2,TRBV7-2,TRBJ2-1,TGTGCCTCCCATCCCCCCGGGACTAGTGGAAATGAGCAGTTCTTC,CASHPPGTSGNEQFF
.,TRBD2,TRBV9,TRBJ2-2,TGTGCCAGCAGCGTAGCCCGTAGGGCTAGCGGGAGGACGAACACCGGGGAGCTGTTTTTT,CASSVARRASGRTNTGELFF
.,.,TRBV28,TRBJ1-2,TGTGCCAGCAGTTCGGGGGAAAGAGATGGCTACACCTTC,CASSSGERDGYTF
few,TRBD1,TRBV30,TRBJ1-5,TGTGCCTGGACCATACAGGGGGGCAATCAGCCCCAGCATTTT,CAWTIQGGNQPQHF
.,.,TRBV6-5,TRBJ2-7,TGTGCCAGCAGTTACTTGCCAGGGGCCTACGAGCAGTACTTC,CASSYLPGAYEQYF
.,.,TRBV7-9,TRBJ2-2,TGTGCCAGCAGCCTAGGAGACGGGGAGCTGTTTTTT,CASSLGDGELFF
.,.,TRBV28,TRBJ1-1,TGTGCCAGCAGTTTAAGCCCCGGACAGATGTACACTGAAGCTTTCTTT,CASSLSPGQMYTEAFF
.,TRBD1,TRBV3-1/TRBV3-2,TRBJ1-1,TGTGCCAGCAGCCAAGTAGTCAGGGGGGCTGAAGCTTTCTTT,CASSQVVRGAEAFF
.,TRBD2,TRBV18,TRBJ2-7,TGTGCCAGCTCACCACTCGGACTAGCGGGAGCAGAGAACGAGCAGTACTTC,CASSPLGLAGAENEQYF
.,.,TRBV30,TRBJ1-2,TGTGCCTGGAGGGCAAATCGGCGGGTCTTTGGCTATGGCTACACCTTC,CAWRANRRVFGYGYTF
.,.,TRBV19,TRBJ2-2,TGTGCCAGCACCTACAGGGCCGGGGAGCTGTTTTTT,CASTYRAGELFF
.,.,TRBV4-1,TRBJ2-1,TGCGCCAGCAGCCAAGAAGGGGATGAGCAGTTCTTC,CASSQEGDEQFF
.,TRBD1,TRBV11-3,TRBJ2-2,TGTGCCAGCAGCACCGACCGACAGGGGTCCGGGGAGCTGTTTTTT,CASSTDRQGSGELFF